These T cell receptor beta chains were read from a single sample in a study of beta chain features in type 1 diabetes. Sequencing used immunoSEQ multiplex PCR; TCRdb keeps in-frame clones, though not all of them. The repertoire holds around 500,000 clones, with approximately 10% as singletons. The sample consisted of naive CD4+ T cells from blood. These receptor sequences come from a young woman in good health. CDR3s include the opening cysteine and the closing phenylalanine or tryptophan. A D gene is named only where the DNA matches it firmly. The size of a clone is reported for some rows only, either as once, few or many, or as a class for expanded clones.

V: TRBV2
D: TRBD1
size: NA
J: TRBJ2-1
CDR3: CASRRQGNEQFF
DNA: TGTGCCAGCCGGCGACAGGGCAATGAGCAGTTCTTC

V: TRBV9
D: TRBD1
size: NA
J: TRBJ2-5
CDR3: CASAEDRGTPLHF
DNA: TGTGCCAGCGCTGAGGACAGGGGGACCCCTCTTCACTTC

V: TRBV29-1
D: NA
size: NA
J: TRBJ1-2
CDR3: CSDAGNYGYTF
DNA: TGCAGCGACGCAGGGAACTATGGCTACACCTTC

V: TRBV23-1
D: NA
size: NA
J: TRBJ1-1
CDR3: CASSQKDLTVKRHMNTEAFF
DNA: TGCGCCAGCAGTCAGAAAGATCTGACAGTAAAGCGGCACATGAACACTGAAGCTTTCTTT

V: TRBV29-1
D: TRBD1
size: NA
J: TRBJ2-5
CDR3: CSVKGQGSVETQYF
DNA: TGCAGCGTGAAAGGACAGGGGTCGGTGGAGACCCAGTACTTC

V: TRBV9
D: TRBD2
size: NA
J: TRBJ2-4
CDR3: CASSATSGKNIQYF
DNA: TGTGCCAGCAGCGCGACTAGCGGTAAAAACATTCAGTACTTC

V: TRBV4-3
D: TRBD1
size: few
J: TRBJ2-4
CDR3: CASSQAYRGTKNIQYF
DNA: TGCGCCAGCAGCCAAGCGTACAGGGGTACCAAAAACATTCAGTACTTC

V: TRBV29-1
D: TRBD1
size: NA
J: TRBJ2-3
CDR3: CSVRQGATTDTQYF
DNA: TGCAGCGTAAGACAGGGGGCTACCACAGATACGCAGTATTTT

V: TRBV7-8
D: NA
size: few
J: TRBJ2-7
CDR3: CASSLAHEYYEQYF
DNA: TGTGCCAGCAGCTTAGCGCACGAATACTACGAGCAGTACTTC

V: TRBV7-2
D: TRBD1
size: NA
J: TRBJ2-1
CDR3: CASSLKGQFSYNEQFF
DNA: TGTGCCAGCAGCTTAAAGGGACAGTTCTCCTACAATGAGCAGTTCTTC

V: TRBV6-6
D: NA
size: few
J: TRBJ1-2
CDR3: CASSPQQRGGYGYTF
DNA: TGTGCCAGCAGCCCCCAACAAAGGGGTGGCTATGGCTACACCTTC

V: TRBV5-6
D: TRBD1
size: few
J: TRBJ2-6
CDR3: CASSFGTGLAGANVLTF
DNA: TGTGCCAGCAGCTTCGGGACAGGCCTAGCTGGGGCCAACGTCCTGACTTTC

V: TRBV7-3
D: NA
size: few
J: TRBJ2-2
CDR3: CASSLRGGATNTGELFF
DNA: TGTGCCAGCAGCTTACGAGGCGGGGCCACGAACACCGGGGAGCTGTTTTTT

V: TRBV7-2
D: NA
size: few
J: TRBJ1-3
CDR3: CASSLAYTIYF
DNA: TGTGCCAGCAGCTTAGCATACACCATATATTTT

V: TRBV7-6
D: NA
size: few
J: TRBJ2-5
CDR3: CASSFSGGKTQYF
DNA: TGTGCCAGCAGCTTCTCCGGGGGAAAGACCCAGTACTTC

V: TRBV5-6
D: NA
size: once
J: TRBJ2-7
CDR3: CASSPLGAHSSYEQYF
DNA: TGTGCCAGCAGCCCCCTAGGAGCGCACAGCTCCTACGAGCAGTACTTC

V: TRBV15
D: NA
size: few
J: TRBJ1-3
CDR3: CATSRARTDFGNTIYF
DNA: TGTGCCACCAGCAGAGCGAGGACAGACTTTGGAAACACCATATATTTT

V: TRBV5-1
D: NA
size: NA
J: TRBJ2-7
CDR3: CASRVDRGTYEQYF
DNA: TGCGCCAGCAGGGTTGACAGAGGGACCTACGAGCAGTACTTC

V: TRBV11-2
D: TRBD1
size: few
J: TRBJ2-2
CDR3: CASSIEGAPYTGELFF
DNA: TGTGCCAGCAGTATCGAGGGGGCACCTTACACCGGGGAGCTGTTTTTT

V: TRBV9
D: TRBD1
size: few
J: TRBJ1-2
CDR3: CASSARQGWDYGYTF
DNA: TGTGCCAGCAGCGCTCGACAGGGATGGGACTATGGCTACACCTTC

V: TRBV30
D: TRBD1
size: NA
J: TRBJ1-5
CDR3: CAWSRQGPQPQHF
DNA: TGTGCCTGGAGTCGACAGGGTCCTCAGCCCCAGCATTTT

V: TRBV5-6
D: TRBD1
size: few
J: TRBJ1-1
CDR3: CASSTSWTGNTEAFF
DNA: TGTGCCAGCAGCACATCTTGGACAGGCAACACTGAAGCTTTCTTT

V: TRBV11-3
D: NA
size: NA
J: TRBJ2-4
CDR3: CASSLKWFGKNIQYF
DNA: TGTGCCAGCAGCTTAAAATGGTTTGGCAAAAACATTCAGTACTTC

V: TRBV29-1
D: NA
size: NA
J: TRBJ2-4
CDR3: CSVARGRGKNIQYF
DNA: TGCAGCGTGGCGAGGGGTCGGGGCAAAAACATTCAGTACTTC

V: TRBV19
D: TRBD1
size: NA
J: TRBJ2-5
CDR3: CASSSGQGAILQETQYF
DNA: TGTGCCAGTAGCTCCGGACAGGGGGCAATACTACAAGAGACCCAGTACTTC

V: TRBV10-3
D: NA
size: many
J: TRBJ2-5
CDR3: CAISDGGKETQYF
DNA: TGTGCCATCAGTGATGGGGGCAAAGAGACCCAGTACTTC

V: TRBV7-9
D: NA
size: few
J: TRBJ2-4
CDR3: CASRGADLAKNIQYF
DNA: TGTGCCAGCAGAGGGGCAGATCTAGCCAAAAACATTCAGTACTTC

V: TRBV5-1
D: TRBD2
size: few
J: TRBJ2-3
CDR3: CASSRGLAGTDTQYF
DNA: TGCGCCAGCAGCCGGGGACTAGCGGGGACAGATACGCAGTATTTT

V: TRBV11-2
D: TRBD2
size: few
J: TRBJ2-1
CDR3: CASSLDQNLGLAIYNEQFF
DNA: TGTGCCAGCAGCTTAGATCAAAATTTGGGACTAGCGATTTACAATGAGCAGTTCTTC

V: TRBV21-1
D: NA
size: few
J: TRBJ1-5
CDR3: CASSKDARTGPQHF
DNA: TGTGCCAGCAGCAAAGACGCGCGAACTGGGCCCCAGCATTTT

V: TRBV4-3
D: NA
size: NA
J: TRBJ1-1
CDR3: CASSQDSGYTEAFF
DNA: TGCGCCAGCAGCCAAGACTCAGGGTACACTGAAGCTTTCTTT

V: TRBV11-2
D: NA
size: NA
J: TRBJ2-3
CDR3: CASSFGGGLGSTDTQYF
DNA: TGTGCCAGCAGCTTTGGAGGCGGGCTGGGAAGCACAGATACGCAGTATTTT

V: TRBV7-9
D: TRBD2
size: NA
J: TRBJ2-3
CDR3: CASSPGLAASTDTQYF
DNA: TGTGCCAGCAGCCCCGGTCTAGCGGCTAGCACAGATACGCAGTATTTT

V: TRBV6-6
D: NA
size: NA
J: TRBJ1-2
CDR3: CASTPSNYGYTF
DNA: TGTGCCAGCACCCCCTCTAACTATGGCTACACCTTC

V: TRBV30
D: NA
size: few
J: TRBJ1-5
CDR3: CAWSAWGSNQPQHF
DNA: TGTGCCTGGAGTGCGTGGGGAAGCAATCAGCCCCAGCATTTT

V: TRBV30
D: NA
size: NA
J: TRBJ2-7
CDR3: CAWSAGLDEQYF
DNA: TGTGCCTGGAGCGCGGGGCTTGACGAGCAGTACTTC

V: TRBV6-5
D: NA
size: few
J: TRBJ2-5
CDR3: CASRGEDQETQYF
DNA: TGTGCCAGCAGGGGTGAAGACCAAGAGACCCAGTACTTC

V: TRBV4-1
D: NA
size: NA
J: TRBJ2-1
CDR3: CASSHVFQGPPGGNEQFF
DNA: TGCGCCAGCAGCCATGTGTTCCAGGGGCCCCCCGGGGGCAATGAGCAGTTCTTC

V: TRBV7-2
D: NA
size: NA
J: TRBJ2-7
CDR3: CASSSSVADSYEQYF
DNA: TGTGCCAGCAGCTCATCGGTAGCGGATTCCTACGAGCAGTACTTC

V: TRBV11-3
D: NA
size: NA
J: TRBJ2-1
CDR3: CASSLEPGAEQFF
DNA: TGTGCCAGCAGCTTAGAGCCTGGGGCTGAGCAGTTCTTC

V: TRBV7-3
D: NA
size: once
J: TRBJ2-7
CDR3: CASSLSAQASYEQYF
DNA: TGTGCCAGCAGCTTAAGTGCCCAGGCCTCCTACGAGCAGTACTTC

V: TRBV2
D: NA
size: NA
J: TRBJ1-1
CDR3: CASSYREWSDAFF
DNA: TGTGCCAGCAGTTACAGGGAGTGGAGCGACGCTTTCTTT

V: TRBV7-9
D: NA
size: NA
J: TRBJ1-2
CDR3: CASSSLMGAPNYGYTF
DNA: TGTGCCAGCAGCTCCTTGATGGGAGCCCCTAACTATGGCTACACCTTC

V: TRBV27
D: NA
size: few
J: TRBJ1-2
CDR3: CASSPLGRDLYYGYTF
DNA: TGTGCCAGCAGTCCCCTCGGCAGGGACCTATACTATGGCTACACCTTC

V: TRBV29-1
D: NA
size: many
J: TRBJ2-7
CDR3: CSVPKRGHGSHYEQYF
DNA: TGCAGCGTCCCCAAGCGGGGACACGGAAGCCACTACGAGCAGTACTTC